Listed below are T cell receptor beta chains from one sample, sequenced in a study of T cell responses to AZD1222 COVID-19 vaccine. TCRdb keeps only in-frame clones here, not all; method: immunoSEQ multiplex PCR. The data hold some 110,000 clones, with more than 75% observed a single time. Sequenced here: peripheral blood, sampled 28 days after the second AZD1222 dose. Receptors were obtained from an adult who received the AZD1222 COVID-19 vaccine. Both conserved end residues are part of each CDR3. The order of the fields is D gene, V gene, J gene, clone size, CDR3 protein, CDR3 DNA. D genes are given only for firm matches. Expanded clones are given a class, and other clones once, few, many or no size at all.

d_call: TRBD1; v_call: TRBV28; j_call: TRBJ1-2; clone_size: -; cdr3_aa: CASSPQGAGYTF; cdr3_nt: TGTGCCAGCAGTCCACAGGGGGCGGGCTACACCTTC
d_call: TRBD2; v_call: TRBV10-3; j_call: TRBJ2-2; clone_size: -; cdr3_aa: CAISDSLAGAGELFF; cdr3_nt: TGTGCCATCAGTGATTCACTAGCGGGGGCCGGGGAGCTGTTTTTT
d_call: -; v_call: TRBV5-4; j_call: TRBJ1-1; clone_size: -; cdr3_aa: CASSGGLVNTEAFF; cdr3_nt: TGTGCCAGCAGCGGGGGACTGGTGAACACTGAAGCTTTCTTT
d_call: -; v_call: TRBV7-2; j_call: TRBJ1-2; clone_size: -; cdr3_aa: CASSLATENYGYTF; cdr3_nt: TGTGCCAGCAGCTTAGCCACAGAAAACTATGGCTACACCTTC
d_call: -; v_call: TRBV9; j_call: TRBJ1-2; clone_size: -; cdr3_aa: CASSVVGQLHYGYTF; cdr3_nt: TGTGCCAGCAGCGTAGTGGGGCAGCTTCACTATGGCTACACCTTC
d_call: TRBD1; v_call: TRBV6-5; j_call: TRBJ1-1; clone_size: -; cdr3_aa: CASSLHGTVNTEAFF; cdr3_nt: TGTGCCAGCAGTCTCCACGGGACAGTAAACACTGAAGCTTTCTTT
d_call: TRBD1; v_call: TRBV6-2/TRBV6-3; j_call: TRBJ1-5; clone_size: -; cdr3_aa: CASSSGTENQPQHF; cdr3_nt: TGTGCCAGCAGCTCCGGGACAGAGAATCAGCCCCAGCATTTT
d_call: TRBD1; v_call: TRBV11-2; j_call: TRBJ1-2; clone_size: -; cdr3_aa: CASSFAYRSRGENGYTF; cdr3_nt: TGTGCCAGCAGCTTTGCTTATAGGTCCAGGGGGGAAAATGGCTACACCTTC
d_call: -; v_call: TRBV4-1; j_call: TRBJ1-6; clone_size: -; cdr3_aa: CASSQGVGGRTYNSPLHF; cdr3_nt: TGCGCCAGCAGCCAAGGAGTTGGGGGGCGGACTTATAATTCACCCCTCCACTTT
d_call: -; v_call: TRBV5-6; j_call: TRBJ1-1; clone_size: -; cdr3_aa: CASSLVGRGGTEAFF; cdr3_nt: TGTGCCAGCAGCTTGGTGGGCAGGGGAGGCACTGAAGCTTTCTTT
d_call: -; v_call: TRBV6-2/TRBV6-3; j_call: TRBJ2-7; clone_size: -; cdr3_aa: CASSYEIDEQYF; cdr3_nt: TGTGCCAGCAGTTATGAAATTGACGAGCAGTACTTC
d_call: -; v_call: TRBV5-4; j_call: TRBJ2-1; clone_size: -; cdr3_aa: CASSPATRPGGQFF; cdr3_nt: TGTGCCAGCAGCCCTGCCACTAGACCCGGTGGGCAGTTCTTC
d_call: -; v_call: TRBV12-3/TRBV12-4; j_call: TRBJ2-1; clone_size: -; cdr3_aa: CASGVLNEQFF; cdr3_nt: TGTGCCAGCGGAGTACTCAATGAGCAGTTCTTC
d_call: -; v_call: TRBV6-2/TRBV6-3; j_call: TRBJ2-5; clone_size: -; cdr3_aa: CASSRDLASQYF; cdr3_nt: TGTGCCAGCAGTAGGGACCTCGCGTCCCAGTACTTC
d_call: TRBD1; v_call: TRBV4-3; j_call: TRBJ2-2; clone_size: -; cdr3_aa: CASSPRTGGPTGELFF; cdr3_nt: TGCGCCAGCAGCCCACGGACAGGGGGCCCAACCGGGGAGCTGTTTTTT
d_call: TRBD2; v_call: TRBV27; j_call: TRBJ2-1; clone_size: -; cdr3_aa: CASSLFPSGTYNEQFF; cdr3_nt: TGTGCCAGCAGTTTATTTCCTAGCGGGACCTACAATGAGCAGTTCTTC
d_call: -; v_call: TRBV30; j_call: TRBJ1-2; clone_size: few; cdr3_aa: CASLTGAQVLGYTF; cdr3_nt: TGTGCCTCCTTAACCGGGGCGCAGGTTTTAGGCTACACCTTC
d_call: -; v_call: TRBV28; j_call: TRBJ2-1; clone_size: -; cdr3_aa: CASSLSFGTVTMMQFF; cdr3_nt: TGTGCCAGCAGTTTATCCTTCGGGACTGTTACAATGATGCAGTTCTTC
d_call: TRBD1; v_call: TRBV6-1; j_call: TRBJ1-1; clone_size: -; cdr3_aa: CASRGQGSEAFF; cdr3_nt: TGTGCCAGCAGGGGACAGGGCTCTGAAGCTTTCTTT
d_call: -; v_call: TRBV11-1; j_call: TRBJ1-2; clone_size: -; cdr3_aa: CASSSQGNYGYTF; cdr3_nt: TGTGCCAGCAGCTCACAAGGCAACTATGGCTACACCTTC
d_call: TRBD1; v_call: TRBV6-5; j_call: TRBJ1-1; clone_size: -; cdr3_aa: CASSPQGALNTEAFF; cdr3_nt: TGTGCCAGCAGCCCGCAGGGGGCTTTGAACACTGAAGCTTTCTTT
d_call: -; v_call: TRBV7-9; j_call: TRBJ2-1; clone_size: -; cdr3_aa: CASRSANEQFF; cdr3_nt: TGTGCCAGCAGGTCCGCCAATGAGCAGTTCTTC
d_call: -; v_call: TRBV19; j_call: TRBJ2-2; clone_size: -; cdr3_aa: CASSIPDSGDTGELFF; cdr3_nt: TGTGCCAGTAGTATACCTGACAGCGGCGACACCGGGGAGCTGTTTTTT
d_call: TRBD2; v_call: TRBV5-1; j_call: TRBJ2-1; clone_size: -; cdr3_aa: CASSLISRTSGGNEQFF; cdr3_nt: TGCGCCAGCAGCTTGATTTCTAGGACTAGCGGGGGTAATGAGCAGTTCTTC
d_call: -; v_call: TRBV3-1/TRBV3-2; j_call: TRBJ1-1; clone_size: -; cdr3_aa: CASSPVGTNTEAFF; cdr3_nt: TGTGCCAGCAGCCCGGTGGGCACGAACACTGAAGCTTTCTTT
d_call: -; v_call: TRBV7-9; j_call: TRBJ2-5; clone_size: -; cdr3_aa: CASSLRRGQGPKETQYF; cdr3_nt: TGTGCCAGCAGCCTCCGTCGGGGGCAGGGCCCAAAAGAGACCCAGTACTTC
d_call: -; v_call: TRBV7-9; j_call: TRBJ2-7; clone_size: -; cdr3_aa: CASSLLTPPVEQYF; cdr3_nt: TGTGCCAGCAGCTTATTGACCCCACCGGTGGAGCAGTACTTC
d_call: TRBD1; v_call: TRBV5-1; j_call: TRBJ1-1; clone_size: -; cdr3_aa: CASSPTGTGKTEAFF; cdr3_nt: TGCGCCAGCAGCCCGACCGGGACAGGGAAAACTGAAGCTTTCTTT
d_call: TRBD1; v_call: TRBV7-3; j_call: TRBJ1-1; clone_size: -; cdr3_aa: CASSLSTGGSNTEAFF; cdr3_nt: TGTGCCAGCAGCTTATCGACAGGGGGTTCGAACACTGAAGCTTTCTTT
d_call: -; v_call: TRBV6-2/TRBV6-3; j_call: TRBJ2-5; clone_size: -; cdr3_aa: CASSLYFVSQETQYF; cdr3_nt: TGTGCCAGCAGCCTATACTTTGTATCACAAGAGACCCAGTACTTC
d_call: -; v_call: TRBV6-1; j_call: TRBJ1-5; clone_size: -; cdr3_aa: CASSEQTARGWPQHF; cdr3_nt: TGTGCCAGCAGTGAGCAGACAGCCCGTGGGTGGCCCCAGCATTTT
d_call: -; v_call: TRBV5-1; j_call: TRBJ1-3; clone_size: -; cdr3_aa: CASSPSGNTIYF; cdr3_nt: TGCGCCAGCAGCCCCTCTGGAAACACCATATATTTT
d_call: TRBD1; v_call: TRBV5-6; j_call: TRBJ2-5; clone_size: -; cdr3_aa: CASSLFDRDQETQYF; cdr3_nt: TGTGCCAGCAGCTTATTCGACAGGGACCAAGAGACCCAGTACTTC
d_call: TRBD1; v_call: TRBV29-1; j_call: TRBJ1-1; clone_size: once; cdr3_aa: CSVGTANTEAFF; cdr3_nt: TGCAGCGTCGGGACAGCGAACACTGAAGCTTTCTTT
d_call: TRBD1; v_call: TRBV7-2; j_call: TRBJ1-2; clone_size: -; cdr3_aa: CASSLYPGGWGYTF; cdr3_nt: TGTGCCAGCAGCTTATATCCAGGGGGCTGGGGCTACACCTTC
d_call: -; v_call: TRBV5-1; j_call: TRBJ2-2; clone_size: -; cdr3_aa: CASSLGLELNTGELFF; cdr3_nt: TGCGCCAGCAGCTTGGGACTGGAATTGAACACCGGGGAGCTGTTTTTT